This entry features one TCR beta chain sequence. The antigen is unknown. Each CDR3 protein gets one entry after TCRdb re-called the 5' RACE reads with MiXCR. The sample lists 45,000 to 55,000 distinct CDR3 sequences; approximately 5% were seen once. As to time point: sample taken at primary tumor resection. Sequencing was performed on whole RNA extracted from tumor and nontumor lung tissue, or from frozen PBMC, and the material was left unsorted. These data are taken from a study of spatial heterogeneity in lung cancer. General observations from the study: Circulating ubiquitous expanded tumor TCRs were observed more frequently at resection than at follow-up.

Germline V gene lookup returns CDR1 DFQATT and CDR2 SNEGSKA (reference sequence). This CDR3 contains 13 residues. With V trimmed by 6 bases and J by 5 bases, 9 bases remained unmatched. The sequenced sample was PBMCs, obtained at surgery. V gene TRBV20-1 combines with J gene TRBJ2-5; 7 bases are shared with TRBD1. The receptor was isolated from a male donor with early-stage non-small cell lung cancer. In DNA, the CDR3 is TGCAGTGCCCCCGTGACAGGGAAGGAGACCCAGTACTTC. Amino acids: CSAPVTGKETQYF.